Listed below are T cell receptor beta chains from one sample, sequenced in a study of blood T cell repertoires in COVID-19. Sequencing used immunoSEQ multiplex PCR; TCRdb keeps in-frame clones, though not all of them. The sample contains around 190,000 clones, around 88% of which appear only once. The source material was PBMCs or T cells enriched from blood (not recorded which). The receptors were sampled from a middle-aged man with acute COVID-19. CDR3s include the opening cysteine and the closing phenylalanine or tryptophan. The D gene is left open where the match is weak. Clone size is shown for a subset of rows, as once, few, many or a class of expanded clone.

CDR3 protein: CATSAAGYGNEKLFF
CDR3 DNA: TGTGCCACCAGTGCCGCAGGGTATGGTAATGAAAAACTGTTTTTT
D gene: .
J gene: TRBJ1-4
V gene: TRBV24-1
clone size: .

CDR3 protein: CASSVRAGGLNEQFF
CDR3 DNA: TGTGCCAGCAGCGTACGTGCGGGAGGGTTGAATGAGCAGTTCTTC
D gene: TRBD2
J gene: TRBJ2-1
V gene: TRBV9
clone size: .

CDR3 protein: CASSLWTGDNSPLHF
CDR3 DNA: TGCGCCAGCAGCTTGTGGACAGGTGATAATTCACCCCTCCACTTT
D gene: TRBD1
J gene: TRBJ1-6
V gene: TRBV5-1
clone size: .

CDR3 protein: CASSQRGEQFF
CDR3 DNA: TGTGCCAGCAGCCAGCGGGGGGAGCAGTTCTTC
D gene: TRBD2
J gene: TRBJ2-1
V gene: TRBV11-2
clone size: .

CDR3 protein: CASSLNYEQYF
CDR3 DNA: TGTGCCAGCAGCCTTAACTACGAGCAGTACTTC
D gene: .
J gene: TRBJ2-7
V gene: TRBV12-3/TRBV12-4
clone size: .

CDR3 protein: CASAIEPQGGYEQYF
CDR3 DNA: TGTGCCAGCGCGATCGAGCCTCAGGGAGGTTACGAGCAGTACTTC
D gene: .
J gene: TRBJ2-7
V gene: TRBV9
clone size: .

CDR3 protein: CATSLDRTSSDEQFF
CDR3 DNA: TGTGCCACCAGTCTTGACCGGACTAGTAGCGATGAGCAGTTCTTC
D gene: TRBD2
J gene: TRBJ2-1
V gene: TRBV15
clone size: .

CDR3 protein: CASSGTTGPGETQYF
CDR3 DNA: TGTGCCAGCAGTGGGACGACAGGGCCGGGAGAGACCCAGTACTTC
D gene: TRBD1
J gene: TRBJ2-5
V gene: TRBV28
clone size: .

CDR3 protein: CASSLGLDHEQYF
CDR3 DNA: TGTGCCAGCAGTTTGGGGCTGGACCACGAGCAGTACTTC
D gene: .
J gene: TRBJ2-7
V gene: TRBV28
clone size: .

CDR3 protein: CASSTDSQETQYF
CDR3 DNA: TGTGCCAGCAGTACCGACAGCCAAGAGACCCAGTACTTC
D gene: .
J gene: TRBJ2-5
V gene: TRBV25-1
clone size: .

CDR3 protein: CATSDLRTDTYTGELFF
CDR3 DNA: TGTGCCACCAGTGATCTCCGGACAGATACGTACACCGGGGAGCTGTTTTTT
D gene: .
J gene: TRBJ2-2
V gene: TRBV24-1
clone size: .

CDR3 protein: CASSHEQGLVGLAGFTQYF
CDR3 DNA: TGTGCCAGCTCACATGAACAGGGGCTGGTGGGACTAGCGGGATTTACGCAGTATTTT
D gene: TRBD2
J gene: TRBJ2-3
V gene: TRBV18
clone size: .

CDR3 protein: CASSPSGDTDTQYF
CDR3 DNA: TGTGCCAGCAGTCCATCAGGGGACACAGATACGCAGTATTTT
D gene: .
J gene: TRBJ2-3
V gene: TRBV27
clone size: .

CDR3 protein: CSVEVQGNWGEQYF
CDR3 DNA: TGCAGCGTTGAAGTACAGGGTAATTGGGGCGAGCAGTACTTC
D gene: .
J gene: TRBJ2-7
V gene: TRBV29-1
clone size: .

CDR3 protein: CASSSNAGELFF
CDR3 DNA: TGTGCCAGCAGCTCCAATGCCGGGGAGCTGTTTTTT
D gene: .
J gene: TRBJ2-2
V gene: TRBV7-3
clone size: few

CDR3 protein: CATRSTGDSEQYF
CDR3 DNA: TGTGCCACCAGATCGACAGGGGATTCCGAGCAGTACTTC
D gene: TRBD1
J gene: TRBJ2-7
V gene: TRBV15
clone size: .

CDR3 protein: CASSSVMTGLNTEAFF
CDR3 DNA: TGTGCCAGCAGCTCCGTCATGACAGGGTTGAACACTGAAGCTTTCTTT
D gene: TRBD1
J gene: TRBJ1-1
V gene: TRBV7-2
clone size: .

CDR3 protein: CASSGRDRETDTQYF
CDR3 DNA: TGTGCCAGCAGTGGCCGGGACAGGGAAACAGATACGCAGTATTTT
D gene: TRBD1
J gene: TRBJ2-3
V gene: TRBV28
clone size: .

CDR3 protein: CASSDPGGTETQYF
CDR3 DNA: TGTGCCAGCAGTGACCCAGGGGGAACAGAGACCCAGTACTTC
D gene: TRBD1
J gene: TRBJ2-5
V gene: TRBV25-1
clone size: .

CDR3 protein: CASSSKTGPYEQYF
CDR3 DNA: TGCGCCAGCAGCTCCAAGACAGGGCCCTACGAGCAGTACTTC
D gene: TRBD1
J gene: TRBJ2-7
V gene: TRBV5-1
clone size: .

CDR3 protein: CASKPLTRARGGEAFF
CDR3 DNA: TGTGCCAGCAAACCCCTCACCCGAGCCCGAGGCGGGGAAGCTTTCTTT
D gene: .
J gene: TRBJ1-1
V gene: TRBV27
clone size: .

CDR3 protein: CASSQRSTDTQYF
CDR3 DNA: TGTGCCAGCAGCCAACGGAGCACAGATACGCAGTATTTT
D gene: .
J gene: TRBJ2-3
V gene: TRBV4-2
clone size: .

CDR3 protein: CASSRQGETQYF
CDR3 DNA: TGTGCCAGCAGTCGACAGGGAGAGACCCAGTACTTC
D gene: TRBD1
J gene: TRBJ2-5
V gene: TRBV6-5
clone size: few